This T cell receptor (beta chain) was sequenced for a study of blood T cell repertoires in COVID-19. Produced via immunoSEQ multiplex PCR; TCRdb's table is partial and in-frame only. The sample has roughly 180,000 clones, about 95% seen once. The V gene lost 1 base and the J gene lost 4 bases, with 8 bases spanning the gap. Germline CDR1 is SGHDT and CDR2 is YYEEEE. This CDR3 has 14 residues. The rearrangement links TRBV5-6 to TRBJ2-2; D is possibly TRBD1 (7 bases). The specimen was peripheral blood. The source of this sequence is a man aged 30 to 39 with COVID-19, enrolled during active disease. This chain's CDR3 is CASSLQGGTGELFF. The CDR3, as DNA: TGTGCCAGCAGCTTGCAGGGGGGCACCGGGGAGCTGTTTTTT.